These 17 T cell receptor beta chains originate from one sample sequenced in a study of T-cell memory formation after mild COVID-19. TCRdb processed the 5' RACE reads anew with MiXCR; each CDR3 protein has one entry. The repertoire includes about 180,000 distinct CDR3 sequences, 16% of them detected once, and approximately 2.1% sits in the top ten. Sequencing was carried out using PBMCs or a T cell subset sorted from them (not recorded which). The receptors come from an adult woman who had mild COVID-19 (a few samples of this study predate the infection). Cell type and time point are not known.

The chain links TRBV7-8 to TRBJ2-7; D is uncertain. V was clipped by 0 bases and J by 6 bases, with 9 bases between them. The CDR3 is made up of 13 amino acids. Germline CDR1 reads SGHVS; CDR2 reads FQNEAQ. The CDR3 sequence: CASSLAPGVEQYF. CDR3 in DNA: TGTGCCAGCAGCTTAGCCCCCGGAGTCGAGCAGTACTTC.

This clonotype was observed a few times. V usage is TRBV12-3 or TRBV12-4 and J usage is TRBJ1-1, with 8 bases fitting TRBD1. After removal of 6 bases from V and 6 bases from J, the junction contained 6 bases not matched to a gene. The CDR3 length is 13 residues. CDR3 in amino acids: CASRQGGTPEAFF. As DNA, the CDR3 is TGTGCCAGCAGACAGGGGGGCACTCCTGAAGCTTTCTTT.

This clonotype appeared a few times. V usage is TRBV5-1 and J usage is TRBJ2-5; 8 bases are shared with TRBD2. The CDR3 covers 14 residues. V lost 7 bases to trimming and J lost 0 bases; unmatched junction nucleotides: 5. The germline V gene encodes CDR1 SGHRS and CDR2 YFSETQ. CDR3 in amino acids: CASRAAGDQETQYF. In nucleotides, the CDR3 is TGCGCCAGCCGGGCAGCGGGGGACCAAGAGACCCAGTACTTC.

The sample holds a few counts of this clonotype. The CDR3 DNA reads as TGCGCCAGCCACAGGGGCGCCCTAAACACCGGGGAGCTGTTTTTT. This codes for CASHRGALNTGELFF. This chain connects TRBV5-1 to TRBJ2-2; 7 positions match TRBD1. The CDR3 length is 15 residues. Germline V gene sequence: CDR1 SGHRS, CDR2 YFSETQ. V was clipped by 7 bases and J by 2 bases; unmatched bases: 8.

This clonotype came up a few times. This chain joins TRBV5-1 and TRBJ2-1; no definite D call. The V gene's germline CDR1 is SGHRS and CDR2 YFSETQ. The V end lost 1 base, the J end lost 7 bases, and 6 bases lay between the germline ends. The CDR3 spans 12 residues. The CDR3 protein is CASSLTTNEQFF. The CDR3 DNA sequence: TGCGCCAGCAGCTTGACGACAAATGAGCAGTTCTTC. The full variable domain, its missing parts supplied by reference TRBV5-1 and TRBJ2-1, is KAGVTQTPRYLIKTRGQQVTLSCSPISGHRSVSWYQQTPGQGLQFLFEYFSETQRNKGNFPGRFSGRQFSNSRSEMNVSTLELGDSALYLCASSLTTNEQFFGPGTRLTVL.

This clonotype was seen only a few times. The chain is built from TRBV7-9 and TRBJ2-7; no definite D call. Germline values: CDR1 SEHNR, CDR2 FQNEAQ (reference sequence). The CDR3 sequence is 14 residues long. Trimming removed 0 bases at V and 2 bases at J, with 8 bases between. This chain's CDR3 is CASSLAQQAYEQYF. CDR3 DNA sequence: TGTGCCAGCAGCTTAGCTCAGCAGGCCTACGAGCAGTACTTC.

CDR3 DNA sequence: TGTGCCTGGAGTCTCCCGCCCAATCAGCCCCAGCATTTT. Translated: CAWSLPPNQPQHF. The chain couples TRBV30 to TRBJ1-5, with D hard to call. The CDR3 is 13 residues long. The V gene's germline CDR1 is GTSNPN and CDR2 SVGIG (reference sequence). V was cut by 2 bases and J by 3 bases, with 8 bases left in between. Supplemented by reference TRBV30 and TRBJ1-5, the full variable domain reads SQTIHQWPATLVQPVGSPLSLECTVEGTSNPNLYWYRQAAGRGLQLLFYSVGIGQISSEVPQNLSASRPQDRQFILSSKKLLLSDSGFYLCAWSLPPNQPQHFGDGTRLSIL.

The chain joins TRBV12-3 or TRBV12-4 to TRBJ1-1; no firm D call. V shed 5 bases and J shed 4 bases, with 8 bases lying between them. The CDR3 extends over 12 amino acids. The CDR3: CASSLMGTEAFF. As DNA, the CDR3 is TGTGCCAGCAGTCTTATGGGCACTGAAGCTTTCTTT.

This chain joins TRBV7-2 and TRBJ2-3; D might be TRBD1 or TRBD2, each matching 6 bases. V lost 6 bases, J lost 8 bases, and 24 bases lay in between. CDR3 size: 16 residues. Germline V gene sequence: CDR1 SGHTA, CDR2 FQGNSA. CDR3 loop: CASSNKSSATRGTQYF. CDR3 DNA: TGTGCCAGCAGTAACAAATCTAGCGCCACCAGGGGTACGCAGTATTTT.

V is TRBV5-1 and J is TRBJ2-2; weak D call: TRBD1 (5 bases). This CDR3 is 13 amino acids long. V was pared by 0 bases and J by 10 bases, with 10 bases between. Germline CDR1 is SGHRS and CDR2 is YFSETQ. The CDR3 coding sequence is TGCGCCAGCAGCTTGGGACAGCCTGAGGAGCTGTTTTTT. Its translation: CASSLGQPEELFF.

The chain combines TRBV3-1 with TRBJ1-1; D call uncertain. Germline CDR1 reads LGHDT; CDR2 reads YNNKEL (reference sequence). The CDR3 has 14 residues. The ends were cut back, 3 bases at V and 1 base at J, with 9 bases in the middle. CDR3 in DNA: TGTGCCAGCAGCCAGTTCCAGAAGAACACTGAAGCTTTCTTT. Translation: CASSQFQKNTEAFF. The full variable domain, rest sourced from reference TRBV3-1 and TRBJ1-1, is DTAVSQTPKYLVTQMGNDKSIKCEQNLGHDTMYWYKQDSKKFLKIMFSYNNKELIINETVPNRFSPKSPDKAHLNLHINSLELGDSAVYFCASSQFQKNTEAFFGQGTRLTVV.

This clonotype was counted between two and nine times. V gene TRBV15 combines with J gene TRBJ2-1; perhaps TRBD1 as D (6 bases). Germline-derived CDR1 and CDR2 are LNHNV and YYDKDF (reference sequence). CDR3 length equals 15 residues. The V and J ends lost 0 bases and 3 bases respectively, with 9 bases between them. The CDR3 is CATSREAGVYNEQFF. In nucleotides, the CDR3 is TGTGCCACCAGCAGAGAGGCAGGGGTCTACAATGAGCAGTTCTTC.

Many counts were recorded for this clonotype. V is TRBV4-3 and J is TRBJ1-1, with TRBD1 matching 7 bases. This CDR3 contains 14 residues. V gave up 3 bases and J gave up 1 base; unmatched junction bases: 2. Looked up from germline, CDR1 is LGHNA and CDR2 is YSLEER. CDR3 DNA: TGCGCCAGCAGCCATCAGGGGGAGAACACTGAAGCTTTCTTT. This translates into CASSHQGENTEAFF.

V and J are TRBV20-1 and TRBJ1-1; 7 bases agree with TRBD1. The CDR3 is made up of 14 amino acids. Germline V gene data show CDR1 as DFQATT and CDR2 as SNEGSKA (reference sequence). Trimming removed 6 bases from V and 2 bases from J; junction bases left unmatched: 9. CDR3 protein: CSAPAGTVNTEAFF. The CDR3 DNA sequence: TGCAGTGCACCAGCCGGGACAGTTAACACTGAAGCTTTCTTT.

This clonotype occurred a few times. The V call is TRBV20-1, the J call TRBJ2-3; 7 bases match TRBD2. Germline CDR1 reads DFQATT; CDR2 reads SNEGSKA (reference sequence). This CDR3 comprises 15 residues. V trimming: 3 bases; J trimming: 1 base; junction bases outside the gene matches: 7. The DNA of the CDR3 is TGCAGTGCTAGTTTAGGGACTACAGGCACAGATACGCAGTATTTT. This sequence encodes CSASLGTTGTDTQYF.

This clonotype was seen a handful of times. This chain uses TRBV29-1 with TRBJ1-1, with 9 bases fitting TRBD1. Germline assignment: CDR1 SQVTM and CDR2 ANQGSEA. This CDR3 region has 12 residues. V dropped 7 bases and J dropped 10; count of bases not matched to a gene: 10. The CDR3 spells CSAVSQGAGAFF. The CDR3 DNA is TGCAGCGCTGTATCACAGGGGGCCGGAGCTTTCTTT.

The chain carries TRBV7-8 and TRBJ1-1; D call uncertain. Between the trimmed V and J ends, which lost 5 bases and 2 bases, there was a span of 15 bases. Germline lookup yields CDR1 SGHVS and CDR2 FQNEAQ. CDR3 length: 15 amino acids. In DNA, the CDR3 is TGTGCCAGCAGCGATGCCTTCGGGTTAAACACTGAAGCTTTCTTT. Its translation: CASSDAFGLNTEAFF.